These 27 T cell receptor beta chains were sequenced from one sample in a study of blood T cell repertoires in COVID-19. Assay used: immunoSEQ multiplex PCR; TCRdb lists only in-frame clones, some missing. The data show around 340,000 clones, with roughly 86% seen just once and 1% held by the top ten. Sequenced sample: PBMCs or T cells enriched from blood (not recorded which). Every receptor here comes from a woman younger than 45 who had been exposed to COVID-19.

The chain combines TRBV2 with TRBJ2-3, with 8 bases that match TRBD1. In germline, CDR1 is SNHLY, CDR2 FYNNEI. The trim removed 10 bases at V and 3 bases at J, leaving 9 bases unmatched. The CDR3 sequence is 14 residues long. As DNA, the CDR3 is TGTGCCACCCAAAGCAGGGGGCTTACAGATACGCAGTATTTT. It specifies CATQSRGLTDTQYF.

V gene TRBV6-6 combines with J gene TRBJ2-7, with TRBD1 matching 9 bases. Germline loops: CDR1 MNHNY, CDR2 SVGAGI (reference sequence). CDR3 length: 15 amino acids. Losses at the gene ends were 6 bases for V and 0 bases for J; bases not matched to a gene: 6. This CDR3 is CASRQPGQGSYEQYF. The DNA for the CDR3 is TGTGCCAGCAGACAGCCGGGACAGGGCTCCTACGAGCAGTACTTC.

V is TRBV28 and J is TRBJ1-5; D remains unclear. Germline CDR1 reads MDHEN; CDR2 reads SYDVKM. The CDR3 runs to 15 residues. Between the trimmed V and J ends, which lost 4 bases and 6 bases, there was a span of 16 bases. The DNA of the CDR3 is TGTGCCAGCAGTTCCCTTGCGAGGGAGGGTCAGCCCCAGCATTTT. It specifies CASSSLAREGQPQHF.

The CDR3 region is CASPRDRGRGGRPQHF. Here the CDR3 DNA reads TGTGCCAGTCCCCGGGACAGGGGGCGGGGTGGACGGCCCCAGCATTTT. The chain has TRBV5-6 and TRBJ1-5; TRBD1 aligns across 12 bases. CDR1 and CDR2 (germline): SGHDT, YYEEEE. Unmatched junction bases numbered 15, after V lost 8 bases and J lost 9 bases. The CDR3 has 16 residues. Filled out from reference TRBV5-6 and TRBJ1-5, the complete variable domain reads DAGVTQSPTHLIKTRGQQVTLRCSPKSGHDTVSWYQQALGQGPQFIFQYYEEEERQRGNFPDRFSGHQFPNYSSELNVNALLLGDSALYLCASPRDRGRGGRPQHFGDGTRLSIL.

CDR3 DNA sequence: TGTGCCAGCAGCTTAACGGCGGCAGACTATGGCTACACCTTC. This sequence encodes CASSLTAADYGYTF. This sequence joins TRBV7-3 and TRBJ1-2; unclear D gene. The V end was cut by 0 bases, the J end by 3 bases, with 8 bases between. This CDR3 has 14 amino acids. In germline, CDR1 is SGHTA, CDR2 FQGTGA.

J is TRBJ2-5 and V is TRBV7-2; D might be TRBD1 (6 bases). V shed 1 base and J shed 3 bases, with 12 bases lying between them. Germline-derived CDR1 and CDR2 are SGHTA and FQGNSA. This CDR3 spans 15 amino acids. The CDR3 DNA is TGTGCCAGCAGCTTAGTTGGGTCAGGGGAAGAGACCCAGTACTTC. Encoded protein: CASSLVGSGEETQYF.

This chain uses TRBV9 with TRBJ2-1, with TRBD1 matching over 8 bases. Germline trimming cut 6 bases from V and 8 bases from J; bases unmatched to any gene: 10. The CDR3 runs to 14 residues. Germline CDR1 and CDR2: SGDLS and YYNGEE. CDR3 DNA: TGTGCCAGCACCAGACAGGGGCCGGAAGATGAGCAGTTCTTC. Translated: CASTRQGPEDEQFF.

This CDR3 reads CASSLAGENIQYF. The CDR3 DNA follows: TGCGCCAGCAGCTTGGCAGGGGAAAACATTCAGTACTTC. The chain couples TRBV5-1 to TRBJ2-4; tentatively, D is TRBD1 (6 bases). V was shortened by 0 bases and J by 5 bases, with 6 bases between the two germline ends. The germline CDR1 and CDR2 sequences are SGHRS and YFSETQ. The CDR3 spans 13 residues.

The CDR3 loop reads CASSPGAGNTEAFF. Here the CDR3 DNA reads TGTGCCAGCAGCCCTGGGGCGGGAAACACTGAAGCTTTCTTT. The V call is TRBV7-3, the J call TRBJ1-1, with D perhaps TRBD1 (5 bases). The CDR3 totals 14 residues. V gave up 5 bases and J gave up 2 bases, with 12 bases separating them. The germline gives CDR1 SGHTA, CDR2 FQGTGA.

This chain uses TRBV11-2 with TRBJ2-2, with 11 bases lining up with TRBD2. Germline CDR1 is SGHAT and CDR2 is FQNNGV. The CDR3 totals 17 residues. J was trimmed by 6 bases and V by 5 bases; bases with no gene match: 11. The CDR3 region is CASSPRLAGRGAGELFF. The CDR3 DNA follows: TGTGCCAGCAGCCCTCGACTAGCGGGAAGGGGTGCCGGGGAGCTGTTTTTT.

The chain is built from TRBV12-3 or TRBV12-4 and TRBJ2-5; the D is unclear. The CDR3 is 13 residues long. With 3 bases removed from V and 0 bases from J, the gap between germline ends came to 5 bases. CDR3 region: CASSFRYQETQYF. In DNA form, the CDR3 reads TGTGCCAGCAGTTTCAGGTACCAAGAGACCCAGTACTTC.

CDR3 nucleotide sequence: TGTGCCAGCAGCGGGAGGGCAGGGGCCCTCCAAGAGACCCAGTACTTC. The encoded protein is CASSGRAGALQETQYF. The genes are TRBV5-4 and TRBJ2-5; a possible D gene is TRBD2 (7 bases). V lost 4 bases to trimming and J lost 1 base, with 17 bases between them. This CDR3 has 16 residues. Germline assignment: CDR1 SGHNT and CDR2 YYREEE (reference sequence). Using reference TRBV5-4 and TRBJ2-5 for the parts outside the CDR3, the full variable domain is ETGVTQSPTHLIKTRGQQVTLRCSSQSGHNTVSWYQQALGQGPQFIFQYYREEENGRGNFPPRFSGLQFPNYSSELNVNALELDDSALYLCASSGRAGALQETQYFGPGTRLLVL.

The chain is built from TRBV15 and TRBJ1-5, with TRBD1 matching over 11 bases. Per germline, CDR1 LNHNV and CDR2 YYDKDF (reference sequence). V lost 3 bases to trimming and J lost 0 bases; unmatched junction nucleotides: 4. The CDR3 loop spans 17 amino acids. CDR3 amino acids: CATSSWGQGVSNQPQHF. The CDR3, as DNA: TGTGCCACCAGCAGCTGGGGACAGGGGGTTAGCAATCAGCCCCAGCATTTT.

V gene TRBV14 combines with J gene TRBJ2-7; the D is unclear. The CDR3 runs 15 residues. CDR1 and CDR2 (germline): SGHDN, FVKESK. Trimming removed 4 bases at V and 2 bases at J, with 15 bases between. CDR3 in DNA: TGTGCCAGCAGCCCCCCCACCACCCGCGCCTACGAGCAGTACTTC. Protein product: CASSPPTTRAYEQYF. Full variable domain (outside the CDR3, taken from reference TRBV14 and TRBJ2-7): EAGVTQFPSHSVIEKGQTVTLRCDPISGHDNLYWYRRVMGKEIKFLLHFVKESKQDESGMPNNRFLAERTGGTYSTLKVQPAELEDSGVYFCASSPPTTRAYEQYFGPGTRLTVT.

The chain combines TRBV18 with TRBJ2-1; 10 bases fit TRBD1. This CDR3 comprises 15 residues. V lost 2 bases, J lost 6 bases, and 4 bases stayed unmatched. CDR1 KGHSH and CDR2 LQKENI come from the germline V gene. The chain's CDR3 is CASSPDRGLGNEQFF. For the CDR3, the DNA is TGTGCCAGCTCACCAGACAGGGGGCTCGGCAATGAGCAGTTCTTC.

The V and J genes are TRBV13 and TRBJ2-7; D unresolved. V was pared by 1 base and J by 2 bases, with 9 bases between. CDR3 length: 14 residues. Germline CDR1 is PRHDT and CDR2 is FYEKMQ (reference sequence). The CDR3 sequence: CASSLDNSAYEQYF. The CDR3 coding sequence is TGTGCCAGCAGCTTAGATAATTCGGCCTACGAGCAGTACTTC. The variable domain in full, with the rest retrieved from reference TRBV13 and TRBJ2-7, is AAGVIQSPRHLIKEKRETATLKCYPIPRHDTVYWYQQGPGQDPQFLISFYEKMQSDKGSIPDRFSAQQFSDYHSELNMSSLELGDSALYFCASSLDNSAYEQYFGPGTRLTVT.

V usage is TRBV29-1 and J usage is TRBJ1-1, with D possibly being TRBD1 (6 bases). V lost 1 base to trimming and J lost 0 bases, with 12 bases between them. Germline V CDR1 and CDR2: SQVTM, ANQGSEA. This CDR3 comprises 15 residues. CDR3 amino acids: CSVEVSGVVNTEAFF. DNA of the CDR3: TGCAGCGTTGAAGTTTCAGGGGTTGTGAACACTGAAGCTTTCTTT.

DNA for the CDR3: TGTGCCTGGACCCAGGGACTTCGTCGGAATTCACCCCTCCACTTT. It codes for CAWTQGLRRNSPLHF. The rearrangement uses TRBV30 and TRBJ1-6; D is perhaps TRBD1 (5 bases). The V end lost 4 bases, the J end lost 7 bases, and 17 bases lay between the germline ends. CDR1 is GTSNPN, CDR2 SVGIG, per germline (reference sequence). CDR3 length: 15 residues.

The chain uses TRBV30 and TRBJ2-7; D is undetermined. This CDR3 has 13 residues. The V and J ends lost 1 base and 2 bases respectively, with 9 bases between them. The germline CDR1 and CDR2 sequences are GTSNPN and SVGIG (reference sequence). The CDR3 sequence is CAWSGGVAYEQYF. For the CDR3, the DNA is TGTGCCTGGAGTGGAGGAGTGGCCTACGAGCAGTACTTC.

A single count supports this clone. The V and J genes are TRBV29-1 and TRBJ1-1; the D is unclear. The CDR3 is made up of 14 amino acids. Germline V gene data show CDR1 as SQVTM and CDR2 as ANQGSEA. V lost 3 bases and J lost 1, with 12 bases in between. The chain's CDR3 is CSVEGGEWNTEAFF. The CDR3 bases are TGCAGCGTTGAGGGCGGGGAATGGAACACTGAAGCTTTCTTT.

V is TRBV6-6 and J is TRBJ1-6; 7 nucleotides match TRBD1. The CDR3 has 14 residues. With V trimmed by 7 bases and J by 5 bases, 5 bases remained unmatched. Germline V gives CDR1 MNHNY, CDR2 SVGAGI (reference sequence). In DNA form, the CDR3 reads TGTGCCAGCATCAAGCAGGGGGATAATTCACCCCTCCACTTT. Translating gives CASIKQGDNSPLHF.

The chain joins TRBV5-1 to TRBJ1-1, with 8 bases lining up with TRBD1. The CDR3 consists of 14 residues. The V gene end was trimmed by 2 bases and the J gene end by 5 bases; junction bases not matched to a gene: 5. Germline assignment: CDR1 SGHRS and CDR2 YFSETQ. The CDR3 nucleotides read TGCGCCAGCAGCTTCGATACAGGGGGGACTGAAGCTTTCTTT. Encoded protein: CASSFDTGGTEAFF.

This clone was picked up a small number of times. This chain links TRBV2 with TRBJ1-6; 9 nucleotides agree with TRBD1. V trimming: 5 bases; J trimming: 9 bases; junction bases outside the gene matches: 14. The CDR3 sequence is 17 residues long. The germline V gene encodes CDR1 SNHLY and CDR2 FYNNEI. The CDR3 region has the DNA TGTGCCAGCAGTCCCCTCACCCCGGGACAGGGTGGTTCACCCCTCCACTTT. It encodes CASSPLTPGQGGSPLHF. Full variable domain (outside the CDR3, taken from reference TRBV2 and TRBJ1-6): EPEVTQTPSHQVTQMGQEVILRCVPISNHLYFYWYRQILGQKVEFLVSFYNNEISEKSEIFDDQFSVERPDGSNFTLKIRSTKLEDSAMYFCASSPLTPGQGGSPLHFGNGTRLTVT.

V is TRBV7-2 and J is TRBJ2-7, with D possibly TRBD2 on 5 matching bases. The CDR3 has 15 residues. Germline CDR1 and CDR2: SGHTA and FQGNSA. Trimming left V 1 base short and J 3 bases short, with 13 bases between. CDR3 residues: CASSLGTPGLYEQYF. CDR3 nucleotides: TGTGCCAGCAGCTTAGGGACTCCCGGACTCTACGAGCAGTACTTC.

This clone was observed once. J is TRBJ2-7 and V is TRBV11-3, with a weak D call TRBD1 (5 bases). Germline V CDR1 and CDR2: SGHNT, YENEEA. There are 14 residues in the CDR3. V lost 1 base to trimming and J lost 6 bases, with 13 bases between them. The CDR3 region is CASSLGLGVREQYF. CDR3 nucleotide sequence: TGTGCCAGCAGCTTAGGGTTAGGGGTACGCGAGCAGTACTTC.

This clone was observed a single time. The V gene is TRBV28, the J gene TRBJ1-3, with a tentative D call TRBD1 (5 bases). Germline V gives CDR1 MDHEN, CDR2 SYDVKM. This CDR3 contains 13 residues. V shed 9 bases and J shed 2 bases, with 11 bases lying between them. CDR3 sequence (DNA): TGTGCCAGTGACAGCCTCCCTGGAAACACCATATATTTT. It specifies CASDSLPGNTIYF.

This chain links TRBV29-1 with TRBJ2-7; 9 nucleotides line up with TRBD2. The ends lost 0 bases at V and 3 bases at J; junction bases unmatched: 9. CDR1 is SQVTM, CDR2 ANQGSEA, per germline. This CDR3 is built from 16 residues. CDR3 in amino acids: CSVEDKAGGNYYEQYF. The CDR3 bases are TGCAGCGTTGAAGATAAGGCGGGGGGGAATTACTACGAGCAGTACTTC.